The rows below give T cell receptor beta chains drawn from one sample of a study of T-cell memory formation after mild COVID-19. TCRdb re-called the 5' RACE reads with MiXCR, one entry per CDR3 protein. Among around 300,000 distinct CDR3 sequences, roughly an eighth were seen once, and the ten largest hold 22%. The sample consisted of PBMCs or a T cell subset sorted from them (not recorded which). These TCRs come from a man younger than 35 who had mild COVID-19 (a few samples of this study predate the infection). Cell type and time point are not known. The CDR3 runs from the conserved cysteine through the conserved F or W. The D gene is left open where the match is weak. For some rows the clone size is stated as once, few or many, or as a class when expanded; others skip it.

J gene | CDR3 length | clone size | V gene | D gene | CDR3 protein | CDR3 DNA
TRBJ1-2 | 13 | few | TRBV6-5 | TRBD1 | CASSRQGWSGYTF | TGTGCCAGCAGCCGACAGGGGTGGAGTGGCTACACCTTC
TRBJ2-7 | 15 | few | TRBV18 | TRBD1 | CASSSTGTGRYEQYF | TGTGCCAGCTCCTCCACCGGGACAGGGCGCTACGAGCAGTACTTC
TRBJ2-7 | 16 | NA | TRBV6-5 | TRBD1 | CASSYSRTGAGYEQYF | TGTGCCAGCAGTTACTCCCGGACAGGGGCTGGGTACGAGCAGTACTTC
TRBJ2-5 | 11 | few | TRBV11-2 | NA | CASRIFETQYF | TGTGCCAGCAGAATCTTTGAGACCCAGTACTTC
TRBJ2-5 | 14 | NA | TRBV5-5 | TRBD1 | CASSFPRGQETQYF | TGTGCCAGCAGCTTCCCCAGGGGGCAAGAGACCCAGTACTTC
TRBJ2-3 | 14 | NA | TRBV5-4 | TRBD1 | CASSTTGGPDTQYF | TGTGCCAGCAGTACGACAGGGGGACCAGATACGCAGTATTTT
TRBJ1-5 | 14 | NA | TRBV19 | NA | CASSIIGRDQPQHF | TGTGCCAGTAGTATTATCGGACGAGATCAGCCCCAGCATTTT
TRBJ1-1 | 15 | NA | TRBV6-5 | TRBD1 | CASSYEGQGGTEAFF | TGTGCCAGCAGTTACGAGGGACAGGGGGGGACTGAAGCTTTCTTT
TRBJ1-1 | 15 | NA | TRBV7-2 | TRBD1 | CASSFSGQGGTEAFF | TGTGCCAGCAGCTTCTCCGGACAGGGAGGGACTGAAGCTTTCTTT
TRBJ1-2 | 13 | few | TRBV20-1 | NA | CSAPDRDYYGYTF | TGCAGTGCTCCGGACCGCGATTACTATGGCTACACCTTC
TRBJ2-3 | 14 | NA | TRBV20-1 | NA | CSARGGDRTDTQYF | TGCAGTGCGAGAGGAGGGGACCGCACAGATACGCAGTATTTT
TRBJ1-3 | 18 | few | TRBV2 | NA | CASRPAWGIQPSGNTIYF | TGTGCCAGCAGACCCGCCTGGGGGATCCAACCCTCTGGAAACACCATATATTTT
TRBJ2-3 | 17 | NA | TRBV5-1 | TRBD2 | CASSTAPGTSGTDTQYF | TGCGCCAGCAGCACGGCCCCCGGGACTAGCGGGACAGATACGCAGTATTTT
TRBJ1-2 | 18 | NA | TRBV4-1 | NA | CASSLGLRTALGLMGYTF | TGCGCCAGCAGCCTCGGATTGAGGACAGCCCTTGGGTTGATGGGCTACACCTTC
TRBJ2-3 | 13 | few | TRBV6-6 | TRBD1 | CASLGTGTDTQYF | TGTGCCAGCCTAGGGACAGGGACAGATACGCAGTATTTT
TRBJ2-5 | 16 | NA | TRBV2 | TRBD2 | CASSEVPAGPQETQYF | TGTGCCAGCAGTGAGGTCCCAGCGGGGCCCCAAGAGACCCAGTACTTC
TRBJ1-1 | 16 | few | TRBV4-2 | NA | CASSPFKGLEDTEAFF | TGTGCCAGCAGCCCATTCAAGGGGTTAGAGGACACTGAAGCTTTCTTT
TRBJ1-4 | 15 | few | TRBV3-1 | NA | CASSQGTATNEKLFF | TGTGCCAGCAGCCAGGGGACTGCAACTAATGAAAAACTGTTTTTT
TRBJ1-2 | 14 | NA | TRBV2 | TRBD1 | CASTGDSTNYGYTF | TGTGCCAGCACCGGGGACAGTACTAACTATGGCTACACCTTC
TRBJ1-5 | 15 | NA | TRBV7-8 | NA | CASSLARVSNQPQHF | TGTGCCAGCAGCTTAGCTAGGGTGAGCAATCAGCCCCAGCATTTT
TRBJ1-6 | 17 | few | TRBV3-1 | TRBD1 | CASSPTGEGAYNSPLHF | TGTGCCAGCAGCCCGACAGGGGAGGGGGCCTATAATTCACCCCTCCACTTT
TRBJ2-5 | 13 | few | TRBV5-4 | NA | CASSLKGWETQYF | TGTGCCAGCAGCCTTAAGGGGTGGGAGACCCAGTACTTC
TRBJ2-5 | 13 | NA | TRBV20-1 | NA | CSASKVGEETQYF | TGCAGTGCTAGTAAGGTCGGGGAAGAGACCCAGTACTTC
TRBJ1-4 | 13 | few | TRBV29-1 | NA | CSARQGTNEKLFF | TGCAGCGCCCGCCAGGGAACTAATGAAAAACTGTTTTTT
TRBJ1-4 | 14 | NA | TRBV6-5 | TRBD1 | CASSLDREGEKLFF | TGTGCCAGCAGCCTGGACAGGGAAGGTGAAAAACTGTTTTTT
TRBJ2-5 | 13 | many | TRBV18 | NA | CASSPPGEETQYF | TGTGCCAGCTCACCACCGGGGGAAGAGACCCAGTACTTC
TRBJ1-2 | 14 | NA | TRBV21-1 | NA | CASSNGRPAYGYTF | TGTGCCAGCAGCAATGGGCGTCCCGCCTATGGCTACACCTTC
TRBJ2-7 | 13 | few | TRBV2 | NA | CASSEAPDYEQYF | TGTGCCAGCAGTGAAGCCCCTGATTACGAGCAGTACTTC
TRBJ2-1 | 13 | NA | TRBV27 | NA | CASSFGTNNEQFF | TGTGCCAGCAGTTTCGGGACCAACAATGAGCAGTTCTTC